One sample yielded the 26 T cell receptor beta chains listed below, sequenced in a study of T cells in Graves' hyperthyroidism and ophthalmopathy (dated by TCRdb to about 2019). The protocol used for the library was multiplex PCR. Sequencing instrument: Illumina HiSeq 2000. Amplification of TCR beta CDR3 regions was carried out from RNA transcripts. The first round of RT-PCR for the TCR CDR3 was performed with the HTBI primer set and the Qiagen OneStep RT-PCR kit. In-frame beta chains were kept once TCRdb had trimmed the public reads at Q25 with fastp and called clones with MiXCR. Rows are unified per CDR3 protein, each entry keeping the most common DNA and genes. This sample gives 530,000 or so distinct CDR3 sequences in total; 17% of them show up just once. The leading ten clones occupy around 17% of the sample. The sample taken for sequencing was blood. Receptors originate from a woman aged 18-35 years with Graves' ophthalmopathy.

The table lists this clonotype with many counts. The CDR3 loop is CATSREPGRHNQPQHF. Here the CDR3 DNA reads TGTGCCACCAGCAGAGAACCGGGACGGCACAATCAGCCCCAGCATTTT. The chain has TRBV15 and TRBJ1-5, with D perhaps TRBD1 (5 bases). The germline CDR1 and CDR2 sequences are LNHNV and YYDKDF (reference sequence). This CDR3 has 16 residues. Trimming took off 0 bases at V and 3 bases at J, with 12 bases between the two ends.

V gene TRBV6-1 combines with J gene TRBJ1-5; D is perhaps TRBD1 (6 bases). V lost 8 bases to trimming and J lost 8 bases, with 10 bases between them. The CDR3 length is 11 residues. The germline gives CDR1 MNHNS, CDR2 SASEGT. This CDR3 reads CASGRGEPQHF. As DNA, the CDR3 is TGTGCCAGCGGAAGGGGGGAGCCCCAGCATTTT.

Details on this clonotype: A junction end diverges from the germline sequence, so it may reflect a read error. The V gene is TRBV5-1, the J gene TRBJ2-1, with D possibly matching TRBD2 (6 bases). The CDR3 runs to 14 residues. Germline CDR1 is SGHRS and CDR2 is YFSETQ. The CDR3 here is CVSSLAGTPNEQFF. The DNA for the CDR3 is TGCGTCAGCAGCTTGGCGGGGACTCCCAATGAGCAGTTCTTC. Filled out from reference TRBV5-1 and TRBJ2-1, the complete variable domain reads KAGVTQTPRYLIKTRGQQVTLSCSPISGHRSVSWYQQTPGQGLQFLFEYFSETQRNKGNFPGRFSGRQFSNSRSEMNVSTLELGDSALYLCVSSLAGTPNEQFFGPGTRLTVL.

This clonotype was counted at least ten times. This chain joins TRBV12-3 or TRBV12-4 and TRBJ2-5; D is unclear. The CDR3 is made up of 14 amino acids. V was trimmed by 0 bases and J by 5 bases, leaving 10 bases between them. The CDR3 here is CASSLAPLGETQYF. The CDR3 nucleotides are TGTGCCAGCAGTTTAGCCCCCCTCGGGGAGACCCAGTACTTC.

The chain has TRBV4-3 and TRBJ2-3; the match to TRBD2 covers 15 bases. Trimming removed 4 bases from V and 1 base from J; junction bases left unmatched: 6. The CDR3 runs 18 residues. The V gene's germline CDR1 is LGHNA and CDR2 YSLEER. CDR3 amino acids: CASSLGLAGGGGTDTQYF. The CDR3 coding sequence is TGCGCCAGCAGCCTAGGACTAGCGGGAGGGGGTGGCACAGATACGCAGTATTTT.

CDR3 in amino acids: CASSVPGPVGAFF. In DNA form, the CDR3 reads TGTGCCAGTAGTGTGCCGGGCCCAGTAGGAGCTTTCTTT. V and J are TRBV19 and TRBJ1-1, with D unresolved. The germline V gene has CDR1 LNHDA and CDR2 SQIVND (reference sequence). Trimming left V 5 bases short and J 10 bases short, with 17 bases between. CDR3 length: 13 amino acids.

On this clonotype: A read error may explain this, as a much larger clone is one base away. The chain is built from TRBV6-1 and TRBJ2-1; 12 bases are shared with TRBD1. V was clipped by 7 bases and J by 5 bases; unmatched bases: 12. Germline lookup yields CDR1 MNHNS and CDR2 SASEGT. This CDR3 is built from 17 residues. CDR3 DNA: TGTGCCAGCAAAGGTTTCGGGACAGGGGGCCAAAACAATGAGCAGTTCTTC. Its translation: CASKGFGTGGQNNEQFF.

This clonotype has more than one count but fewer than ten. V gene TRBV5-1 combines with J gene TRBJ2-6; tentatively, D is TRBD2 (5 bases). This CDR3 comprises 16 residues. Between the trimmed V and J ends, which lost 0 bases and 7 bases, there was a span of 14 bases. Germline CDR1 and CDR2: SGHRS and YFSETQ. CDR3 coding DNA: TGCGCCAGCAGCTTGGCCGTGGACTCGAACGCCAACGTCCTGACTTTC. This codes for CASSLAVDSNANVLTF.

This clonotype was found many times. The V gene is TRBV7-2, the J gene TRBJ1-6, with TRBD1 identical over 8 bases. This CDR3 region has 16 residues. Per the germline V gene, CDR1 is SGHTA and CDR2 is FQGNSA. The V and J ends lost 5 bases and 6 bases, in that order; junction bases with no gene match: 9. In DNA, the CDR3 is TGTGCCAGCAGCCTGACCAGGGGGCAGACTAATTCACCCCTCCACTTT. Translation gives CASSLTRGQTNSPLHF.

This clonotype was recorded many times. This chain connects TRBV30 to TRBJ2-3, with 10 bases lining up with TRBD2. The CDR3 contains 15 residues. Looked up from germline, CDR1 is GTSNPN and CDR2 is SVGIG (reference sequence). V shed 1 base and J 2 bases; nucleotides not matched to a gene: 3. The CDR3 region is CAWSAGLADTDTQYF. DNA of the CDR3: TGTGCCTGGAGTGCAGGACTAGCGGACACAGATACGCAGTATTTT.

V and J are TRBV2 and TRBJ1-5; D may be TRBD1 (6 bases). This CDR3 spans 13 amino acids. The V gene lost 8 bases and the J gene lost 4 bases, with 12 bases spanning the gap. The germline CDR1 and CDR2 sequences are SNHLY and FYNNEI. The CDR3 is CASADRFNQPQHF. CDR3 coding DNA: TGTGCCAGCGCCGACAGGTTTAATCAGCCCCAGCATTTT.

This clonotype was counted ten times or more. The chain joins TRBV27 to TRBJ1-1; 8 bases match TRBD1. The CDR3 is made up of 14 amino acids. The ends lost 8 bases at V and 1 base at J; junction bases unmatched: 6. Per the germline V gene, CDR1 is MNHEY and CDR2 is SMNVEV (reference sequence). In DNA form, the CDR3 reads TGTGCCAGCGGGCGGACAGGGACGAACACTGAAGCTTTCTTT. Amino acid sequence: CASGRTGTNTEAFF.

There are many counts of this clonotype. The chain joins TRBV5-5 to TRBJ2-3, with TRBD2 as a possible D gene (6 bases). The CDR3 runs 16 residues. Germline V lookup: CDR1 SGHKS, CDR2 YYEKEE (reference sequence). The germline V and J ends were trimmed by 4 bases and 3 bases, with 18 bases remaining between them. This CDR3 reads CASSPGVGRLTDTQYF. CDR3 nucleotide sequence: TGTGCCAGCAGCCCGGGGGTCGGCAGGTTAACAGATACGCAGTATTTT. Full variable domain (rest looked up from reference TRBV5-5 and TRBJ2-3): DAGVTQSPTHLIKTRGQQVTLRCSPISGHKSVSWYQQVLGQGPQFIFQYYEKEERGRGNFPDRFSARQFPNYSSELNVNALLLGDSALYLCASSPGVGRLTDTQYFGPGTRLTVL.

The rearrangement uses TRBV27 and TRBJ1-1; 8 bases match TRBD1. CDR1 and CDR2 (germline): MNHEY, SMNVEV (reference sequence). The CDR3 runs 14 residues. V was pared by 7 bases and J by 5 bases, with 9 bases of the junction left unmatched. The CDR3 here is CASTTRTGLTEAFF. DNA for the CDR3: TGTGCCAGCACCACCCGGACAGGGTTAACTGAAGCTTTCTTT.

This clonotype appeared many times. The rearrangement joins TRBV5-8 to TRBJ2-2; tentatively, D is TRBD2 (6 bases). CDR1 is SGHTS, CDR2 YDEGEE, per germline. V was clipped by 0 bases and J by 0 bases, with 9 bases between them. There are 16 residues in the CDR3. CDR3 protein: CASSLEGTANTGELFF. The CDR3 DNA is TGTGCCAGCAGCTTGGAGGGGACTGCGAACACCGGGGAGCTGTTTTTT. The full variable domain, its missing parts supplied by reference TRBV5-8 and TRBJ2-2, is EAGVTQSPTHLIKTRGQQATLRCSPISGHTSVYWYQQALGLGLQFLLWYDEGEERNRGNFPPRFSGRQFPNYSSELNVNALELEDSALYLCASSLEGTANTGELFFGEGSRLTVL.

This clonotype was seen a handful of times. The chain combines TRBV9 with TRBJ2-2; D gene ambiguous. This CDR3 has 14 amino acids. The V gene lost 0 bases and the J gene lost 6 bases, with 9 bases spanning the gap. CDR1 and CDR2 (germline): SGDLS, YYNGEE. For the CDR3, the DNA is TGTGCCAGCAGCGTAGCCACGCAGCCCGGGGAGCTGTTTTTT. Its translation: CASSVATQPGELFF.

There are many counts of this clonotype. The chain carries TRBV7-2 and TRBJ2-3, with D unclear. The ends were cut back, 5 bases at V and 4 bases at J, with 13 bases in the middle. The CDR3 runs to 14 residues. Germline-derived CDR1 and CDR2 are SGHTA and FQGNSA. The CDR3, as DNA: TGTGCCAGCAGCCCCCGTCTAGAGGCAGATACGCAGTATTTT. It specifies CASSPRLEADTQYF.

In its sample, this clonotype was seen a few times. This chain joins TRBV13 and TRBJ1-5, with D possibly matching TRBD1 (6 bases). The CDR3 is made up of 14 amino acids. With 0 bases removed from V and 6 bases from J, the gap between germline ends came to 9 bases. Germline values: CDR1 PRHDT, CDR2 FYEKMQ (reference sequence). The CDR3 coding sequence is TGTGCCAGCAGCTTAGGGGGGGGCACTCAGCCCCAGCATTTT. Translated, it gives CASSLGGGTQPQHF. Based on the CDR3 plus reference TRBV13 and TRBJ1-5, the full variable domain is AAGVIQSPRHLIKEKRETATLKCYPIPRHDTVYWYQQGPGQDPQFLISFYEKMQSDKGSIPDRFSAQQFSDYHSELNMSSLELGDSALYFCASSLGGGTQPQHFGDGTRLSIL.

The CDR3 loop is CASSLRSSADTQYF. The CDR3 nucleotides are TGTGCCAGCAGCTTAAGGTCCAGCGCAGATACGCAGTATTTT. J is TRBJ2-3 and V is TRBV13; no definite D call. Germline CDR1 is PRHDT and CDR2 is FYEKMQ (reference sequence). The CDR3 loop spans 14 amino acids. Between the trimmed V and J ends, which lost 2 bases and 4 bases, there was a span of 10 bases.

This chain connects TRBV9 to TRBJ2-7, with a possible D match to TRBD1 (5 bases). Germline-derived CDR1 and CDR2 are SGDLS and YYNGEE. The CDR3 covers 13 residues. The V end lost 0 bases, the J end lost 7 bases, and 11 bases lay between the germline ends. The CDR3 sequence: CASSVATSGEQYF. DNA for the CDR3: TGTGCCAGCAGCGTAGCTACGTCAGGGGAGCAGTACTTC.

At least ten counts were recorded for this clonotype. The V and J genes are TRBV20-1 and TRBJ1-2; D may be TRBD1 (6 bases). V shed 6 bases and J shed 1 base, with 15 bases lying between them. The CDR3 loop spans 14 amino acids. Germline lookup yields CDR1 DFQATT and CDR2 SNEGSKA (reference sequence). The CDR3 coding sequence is TGCAGTGCCCCCATGACAGGCTTTAACTATGGCTACACCTTC. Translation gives CSAPMTGFNYGYTF.

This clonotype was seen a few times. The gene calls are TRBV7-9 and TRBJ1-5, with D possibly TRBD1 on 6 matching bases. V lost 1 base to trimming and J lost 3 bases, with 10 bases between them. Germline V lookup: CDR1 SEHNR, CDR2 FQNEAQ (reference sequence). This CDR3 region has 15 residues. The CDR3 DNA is TGTGCCAGCAGCTTAGAGGCAGGGGCCAATCAGCCCCAGCATTTT. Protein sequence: CASSLEAGANQPQHF.

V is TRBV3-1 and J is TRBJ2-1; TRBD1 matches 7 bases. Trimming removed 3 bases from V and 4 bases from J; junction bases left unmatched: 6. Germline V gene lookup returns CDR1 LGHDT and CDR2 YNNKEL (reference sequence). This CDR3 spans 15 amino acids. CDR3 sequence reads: CASSQRQGVYNEQFF. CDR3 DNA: TGTGCCAGCAGCCAGCGACAGGGTGTTTACAATGAGCAGTTCTTC.

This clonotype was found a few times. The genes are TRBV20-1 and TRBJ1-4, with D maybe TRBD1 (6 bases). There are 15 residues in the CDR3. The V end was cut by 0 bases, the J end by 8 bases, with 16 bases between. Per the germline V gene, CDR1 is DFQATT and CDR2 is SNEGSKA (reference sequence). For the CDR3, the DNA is TGCAGTGCTAGAGATCAAGGAGGGGGAGACGAAAAACTGTTTTTT. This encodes CSARDQGGGDEKLFF.

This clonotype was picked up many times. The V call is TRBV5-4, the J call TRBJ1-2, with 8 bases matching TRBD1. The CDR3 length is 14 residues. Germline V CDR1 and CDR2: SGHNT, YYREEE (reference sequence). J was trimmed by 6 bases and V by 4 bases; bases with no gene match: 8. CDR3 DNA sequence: TGTGCCAGCAGCCGGGACAGGATCTCGAATGGCTACACCTTC. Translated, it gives CASSRDRISNGYTF.

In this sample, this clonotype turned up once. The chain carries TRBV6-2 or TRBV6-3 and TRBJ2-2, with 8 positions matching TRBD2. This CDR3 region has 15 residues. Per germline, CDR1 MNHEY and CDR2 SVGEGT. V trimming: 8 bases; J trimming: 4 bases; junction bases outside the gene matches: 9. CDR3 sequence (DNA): TGTGCCAGCGGGGAGGGGCGGGGGGTCACCGGGGAGCTGTTTTTT. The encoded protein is CASGEGRGVTGELFF.